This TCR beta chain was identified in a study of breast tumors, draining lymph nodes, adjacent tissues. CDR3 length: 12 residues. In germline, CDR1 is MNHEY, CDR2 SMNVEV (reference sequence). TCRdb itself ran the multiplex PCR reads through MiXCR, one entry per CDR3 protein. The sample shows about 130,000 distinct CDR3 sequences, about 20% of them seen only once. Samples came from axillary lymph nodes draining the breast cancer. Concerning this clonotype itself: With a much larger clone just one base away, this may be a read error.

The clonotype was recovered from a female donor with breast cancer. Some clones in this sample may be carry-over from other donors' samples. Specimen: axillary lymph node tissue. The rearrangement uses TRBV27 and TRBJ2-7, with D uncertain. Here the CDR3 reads CDSSKDSYEQYF. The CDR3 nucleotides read TGTGACAGCAGCAAGGACTCCTACGAGCAGTACTTC.